These 19 T cell receptor beta chains share one sample of origin, sequenced in a study of cytomegalovirus exposure and HLA in healthy donors. Use of 60 Vbeta and 13 Jbeta primers characterized the PCR. Profiling relied on immunoSEQ multiplex PCR, and the TCRdb table lists in-frame clones only, not all of them. This sample has around 220,000 clones, with about 75% found just once. Input material: PBMCs. The receptors shown here come from a young man in good health and CMV-seronegative.

The chain recombines TRBV10-3 with TRBJ2-1, with 10 bases identical to TRBD2. V shed 4 bases, J shed 10 bases, and the junction held 4 bases outside the gene matches. The CDR3 runs to 13 residues. Germline values: CDR1 ENHRY, CDR2 SYGVKD. CDR3 loop: CAISGKGLAEQFF. CDR3 coding DNA: TGTGCCATCAGTGGAAAGGGACTAGCGGAGCAGTTCTTC.

This chain joins TRBV18 and TRBJ1-1; TRBD1 is a possible D gene (6 bases). V lost 2 bases and J lost 7, with 17 bases in between. The germline V gene has CDR1 KGHSH and CDR2 LQKENI. This CDR3 spans 15 amino acids. The CDR3 protein is CASSPGVGRGLEAFF. CDR3 coding DNA: TGTGCCAGCTCACCAGGCGTTGGCAGGGGCCTTGAAGCTTTCTTT. The full variable domain, its missing parts supplied by reference TRBV18 and TRBJ1-1, is NAGVMQNPRHLVRRRGQEARLRCSPMKGHSHVYWYRQLPEEGLKFMVYLQKENIIDESGMPKERFSAEFPKEGPSILRIQQVVRGDSAAYFCASSPGVGRGLEAFFGQGTRLTVV.

This clone has only a few counts. This rearrangement joins TRBV5-1 to TRBJ1-3, with D hard to call. Germline V gene lookup returns CDR1 SGHRS and CDR2 YFSETQ. This CDR3 spans 15 amino acids. V was pared by 5 bases and J by 0 bases, with 12 bases between. The CDR3 DNA is TGCGCCAGCAGACCGCAAGAGCACTCTGGAAACACCATATATTTT. Its protein is CASRPQEHSGNTIYF.

The sample holds one count of this clone. V usage is TRBV6-4 and J usage is TRBJ2-5, with D possibly matching TRBD2 (5 bases). V shed 6 bases and J shed 4 bases, with 12 bases lying between them. The germline CDR1 and CDR2 sequences are MRHNA and SNTAGT. The CDR3 runs 13 residues. CDR3 protein: CASSVQEGETQYF. CDR3 sequence (DNA): TGTGCCAGCAGCGTTCAAGAGGGAGAGACCCAGTACTTC.

The V gene is TRBV27, the J gene TRBJ1-2; D is unclear. Looked up from germline, CDR1 is MNHEY and CDR2 is SMNVEV (reference sequence). V was shortened by 5 bases and J by 7 bases, with 17 bases between the two germline ends. The CDR3 loop spans 14 amino acids. In DNA form, the CDR3 reads TGTGCCAGCAGTCTCGATTCAGGAATGAGTGGCTACACCTTC. It encodes CASSLDSGMSGYTF.

V gene TRBV28 combines with J gene TRBJ1-1, with TRBD1 matching 7 bases. Germline lookup yields CDR1 MDHEN and CDR2 SYDVKM. The V gene end was trimmed by 3 bases and the J gene end by 5 bases; junction bases not matched to a gene: 6. The CDR3 sequence is 14 residues long. In nucleotides, the CDR3 is TGTGCCAGCAGTTTGACAGGGAGTGGGACTGAAGCTTTCTTT. Its translation: CASSLTGSGTEAFF.

The genes are TRBV6-6 and TRBJ2-2, with D uncertain. The CDR3 has 16 amino acids. The germline V gene encodes CDR1 MNHNY and CDR2 SVGAGI (reference sequence). The V gene lost 7 bases and the J gene lost 0 bases, with 15 bases spanning the gap. CDR3 sequence: CASTMWAPSNTGELFF. CDR3 DNA: TGTGCCAGCACCATGTGGGCCCCCTCGAACACCGGGGAGCTGTTTTTT.

This clone was detected a few times. The gene calls are TRBV14 and TRBJ2-3, with 8 bases matching TRBD1. The CDR3 consists of 13 residues. The V and J ends lost 5 bases and 5 bases, in that order; junction bases with no gene match: 3. Per the germline V gene, CDR1 is SGHDN and CDR2 is FVKESK. The CDR3 sequence: CASSRDRGDTQYF. The CDR3 DNA is TGTGCCAGCAGCAGAGACAGGGGAGATACGCAGTATTTT.

The chain combines TRBV19 with TRBJ2-3; tentatively, D is TRBD2 (5 bases). V shed 6 bases and J shed 0 bases, with 25 bases lying between them. Germline V gene data show CDR1 as LNHDA and CDR2 as SQIVND (reference sequence). The CDR3 extends over 19 amino acids. The CDR3 reads CASSPLRLAHSESTDTQYF. The DNA for the CDR3 is TGTGCCAGTAGCCCCCTGCGGCTAGCCCACTCCGAAAGCACAGATACGCAGTATTTT.

The gene calls are TRBV4-1 and TRBJ2-7, with 7 bases matching TRBD1. This CDR3 spans 15 amino acids. Trimming at V came to 2 bases and at J to 6 bases, leaving 10 bases not matched to a gene. From germline, CDR1 is MGHRA and CDR2 YSYEKL. The CDR3 spells CASSQSDREGREQYF. Here the CDR3 DNA reads TGCGCCAGCAGCCAATCAGACAGGGAAGGACGCGAGCAGTACTTC.

The chain links TRBV5-6 to TRBJ2-1; unclear D gene. This CDR3 region has 15 residues. Trimming stripped 1 base from V and 10 bases from J, with 18 bases between. In germline, CDR1 is SGHDT, CDR2 YYEEEE. This chain's CDR3 is CASSLNRAFWKEQFF. DNA for the CDR3: TGTGCCAGCAGCTTGAACCGAGCGTTTTGGAAGGAGCAGTTCTTC.

The chain joins TRBV13 to TRBJ2-7; 8 nucleotides line up with TRBD2. This CDR3 region has 15 residues. Trimming cost V 4 bases and J 3 bases; bases outside gene matches: 8. Germline-derived CDR1 and CDR2 are PRHDT and FYEKMQ (reference sequence). The CDR3 DNA sequence: TGTGCCAGCAGCTCCGGCCGAGCGGGGGACTACGAGCAGTACTTC. Translation gives CASSSGRAGDYEQYF.

V gene TRBV2 combines with J gene TRBJ1-3, with D perhaps TRBD1 (5 bases). The CDR3 totals 14 residues. CDR1 and CDR2 from the germline V gene are SNHLY and FYNNEI. V was clipped by 6 bases and J by 0 bases, with 9 bases between them. In DNA form, the CDR3 reads TGTGCCAGCAGGACAGATCACTCTGGAAACACCATATATTTT. Translating gives CASRTDHSGNTIYF.

This clone has just one count. The genes are TRBV29-1 and TRBJ1-2, with TRBD1 matching 7 bases. V was clipped by 5 bases and J by 4 bases; unmatched bases: 7. Germline loops: CDR1 SQVTM, CDR2 ANQGSEA. The CDR3 spans 13 residues. The DNA for the CDR3 is TGCAGCGTTCTAGGGACAGCTTCCTATGGCTACACCTTC. As protein: CSVLGTASYGYTF. Full variable domain (rest looked up from reference TRBV29-1 and TRBJ1-2): SAVISQKPSRDICQRGTSLTIQCQVDSQVTMMFWYRQQPGQSLTLIATANQGSEATYESGFVIDKFPISRPNLTFSTLTVSNMSPEDSSIYLCSVLGTASYGYTFGSGTRLTVV.

The chain uses TRBV30 and TRBJ2-3; possibly TRBD1 for D (6 bases). The CDR3 is made up of 16 amino acids. CDR1 and CDR2 from the germline V gene are GTSNPN and SVGIG (reference sequence). Trimming left V 3 bases short and J 0 bases short, with 16 bases between. CDR3 coding DNA: TGTGCCTGGAGAGTACCGGGACATTCTAGCACAGATACGCAGTATTTT. Protein product: CAWRVPGHSSTDTQYF.

V usage is TRBV6-5 and J usage is TRBJ1-5, with a weak D call TRBD1 (5 bases). The length of the CDR3 is 14 residues. Germline V gene lookup returns CDR1 MNHEY and CDR2 SVGAGI. Trimming shortened V by 6 bases and J by 4 bases, and 13 bases separated the two germline ends. The CDR3 bases are TGTGCCAGCAGCACCGGAGGGGTAAATCAGCCCCAGCATTTT. This encodes CASSTGGVNQPQHF.

This sequence joins TRBV11-1 and TRBJ2-2; TRBD2 agrees at 7 bases. J was trimmed by 7 bases and V by 5 bases; bases with no gene match: 10. This CDR3 comprises 15 residues. In germline, CDR1 is SGHAT, CDR2 FQDESV (reference sequence). CDR3 sequence (DNA): TGTGCCAGCAGCCTTAAGTCGGGAGGCGTCGGGGAGCTGTTTTTT. This codes for CASSLKSGGVGELFF.

The V gene is TRBV19, the J gene TRBJ2-5; a weak D match, TRBD2 (6 bases). This CDR3 has 15 residues. Looked up from germline, CDR1 is LNHDA and CDR2 is SQIVND (reference sequence). Trimming stripped 4 bases from V and 4 bases from J, with 16 bases between. The CDR3 reads CASSTGVVGGETQYF. Written as DNA, the CDR3 is TGTGCCAGTAGTACGGGGGTTGTAGGTGGAGAGACCCAGTACTTC.

The chain uses TRBV18 and TRBJ2-5; 15 bases match TRBD2. The trim removed 2 bases at V and 7 bases at J, leaving 5 bases unmatched. CDR1 and CDR2 (germline): KGHSH, LQKENI. This CDR3 has 16 residues. The CDR3 loop reads CASSPGLAGGPGTQYF. The DNA of the CDR3 is TGTGCCAGCTCACCAGGACTAGCGGGGGGGCCCGGGACCCAGTACTTC.